This T cell receptor beta chain was found in a study of blood T cells in healthy people across ages. Next came a second PCR, run for roughly 6 to 11 cycles, which used a sample-barcoded 5' primer along with a J-beta primer mix. Via MiXCR, TCRdb re-called the 5' RACE reads, giving one row per CDR3 protein. The table lists around 1.5 million distinct CDR3 sequences, around 59% of them singletons. As to this clonotype: Its specificity is unknown.

Whole-study results and caveats: Higher diversity, along with more naive CD4+ cells, distinguished long-lived donors from aged donors. CMV infection status of these donors was not known.

In germline, CDR1 is SQVTM, CDR2 ANQGSEA. Trimming pared 4 bases from V and 4 bases from J, leaving 10 bases between. The CDR3 consists of 13 residues. Extracted total RNA amounted to at least 5 micrograms for each sample. The TCR originated in a man aged 18-30 years in good health. The genes are TRBV29-1 and TRBJ2-2, with D uncertain. The sequencing input was blood. The CDR3 DNA sequence: TGCAGCGTTGGCGGCAGCATCACCGGGGAGCTGTTTTTT. Amino acids: CSVGGSITGELFF.